This TCR beta chain originates from a study of T cells in localized non-small cell lung cancer (TCRdb year 2020). For the study in its entirety: Comparing tumors with uninvolved tumor-adjacent lungs, the study looked at the T cell repertoires of fewer than 250 patients with early-stage NSCLC. The cohort was made up of some 240 treatment-naive NSCLC patients whose localized lung tumors had been resected. Of the NSCLC patients, 129 were male and approximately 110 were female, and the mean age was around 66 years.

With regard to this clone: The specificity of this receptor is unknown. Per-base qualities were not stored, and no clone one base away is much larger.

Broad study findings and their caveats: Uninvolved tumor-adjacent lung showed the highest T cell clonality, higher than tumor, which suggests more focused antigenic responses in the uninvolved tumor-adjacent lung. A median of roughly 58 of the top 100 tumor clones were detected in paired uninvolved adjacent lung, and 28 of these tumor clones were also found among the top 100 clones of the paired uninvolved adjacent lung. Because of the exploratory design, TCR variables were selected using unadjusted p-values without false-discovery rate correction. Because multi-region tumor sequencing was not performed, intratumor heterogeneity could not be ruled out. Longer overall survival was associated with higher T cell density in blood, whereas shorter survival was associated with higher clonality in adjacent lung.

At diagnosis, peripheral blood, uninvolved tumor-adjacent lung and tumor were collected and were preserved as a mix of fresh-frozen and FFPE material. For TCR repertoire profiling, blood samples were analyzed as peripheral blood mononuclear cells. Relative to germline, V is 0 bases shorter and J is 0 bases shorter, with 8 bases between their ends. Per the germline V gene, LGHNA is the CDR1 and YSLEER is the CDR2. The CDR3, from cysteine to phenylalanine, totals 15 residues. Only the CDR3 DNA stays, 45 bases, in frame from base 1. TCR beta CDR3 regions were sequenced from DNA using the immunoSEQ Assay. On the authors' methods: T cell density was computed as TCR beta template counts normalized to usable DNA estimated by amplifying housekeeping genes. Richness was estimated with the preseqR package, extrapolating to 400,000 templates for PBMC samples and 120,000 templates for tissue samples. Clonality was taken to be one minus Pielou's evenness. Differential abundance testing on productive amino-acid clonotypes, with a minimum total count of 5 and an alpha of 0.1, was used to identify tissue-enriched TCRs. Repertoire overlap between compartments was quantified with the Jaccard Index and Morisita Overlap Index. GLIPH clustered TCR beta CDR3s with public tetramer-defined viral CDR3s; viral motifs required at least three viral sequences plus V-gene enrichment. The table comes from immuneACCESS by way of TCRdb, which keeps in-frame sequences with V and J called. Part of the clones is missing from these tables; in studies checked, under half for an unresolved V gene and the rest for unknown reasons. For V, J and clone size, that table is used; D and trimming come from the DNA. The sample yields about 24,000 clones; less than 90% were counted once. The ten most abundant clones make up approximately 32% of the sample.

This chain is built from TRBV4-3 and TRBJ1-1; a confident D gene designation cannot be given. The receptor's source is a male donor older than 55 with stage I squamous cell lung carcinoma. The input for sequencing was peripheral blood, taken before any cancer treatment. The nucleotide sequence is TGCGCCAGCAGCCAAGACGGAAGGCTGAACACTGAAGCTTTCTTT. It is translated as CASSQDGRLNTEAFF.